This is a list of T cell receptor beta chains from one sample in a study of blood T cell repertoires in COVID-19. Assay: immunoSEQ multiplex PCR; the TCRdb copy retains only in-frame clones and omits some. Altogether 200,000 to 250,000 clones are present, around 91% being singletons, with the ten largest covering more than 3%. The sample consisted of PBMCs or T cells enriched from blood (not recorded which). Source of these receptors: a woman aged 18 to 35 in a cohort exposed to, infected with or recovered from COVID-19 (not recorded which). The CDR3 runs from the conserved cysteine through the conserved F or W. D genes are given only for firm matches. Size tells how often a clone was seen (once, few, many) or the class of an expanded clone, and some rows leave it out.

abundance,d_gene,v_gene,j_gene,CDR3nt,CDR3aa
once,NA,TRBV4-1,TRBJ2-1,TGCGCCAGCAGCCAAGAACTCAGGGGCTACAATGAGCAGTTCTTC,CASSQELRGYNEQFF
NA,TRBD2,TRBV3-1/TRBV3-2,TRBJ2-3,TGTGCCAGCAGCCAACGAGCGGGGGGGGGTGATACGCAGTATTTT,CASSQRAGGGDTQYF
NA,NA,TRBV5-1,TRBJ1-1,TGCGCCAGCAGCTTATTGGCCCGCGGGAACACTGAAGCTTTCTTT,CASSLLARGNTEAFF
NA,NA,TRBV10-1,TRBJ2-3,TGCGCCAGCAGCCAAAAGCCAGGGGGGAACACAGATACGCAGTATTTT,CASSQKPGGNTDTQYF
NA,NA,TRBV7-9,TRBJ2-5,TGTGCCAGCAGCTTAAAAGTGTGGGTCACAGGGACGGAGAAAGAGACCCAGTACTTC,CASSLKVWVTGTEKETQYF
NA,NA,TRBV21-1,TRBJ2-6,TGTGCCAGCAAAGTTGAGGAATCTGGGGCCAACGTCCTGACTTTC,CASKVEESGANVLTF
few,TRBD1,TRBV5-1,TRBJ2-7,TGCGCCAGCAGCGAACAGGGGATCGGAGACGAGCAGTACTTC,CASSEQGIGDEQYF
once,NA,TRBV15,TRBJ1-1,TGTGCCACCAGCAGACACTTACACCGGCGGGGTCAGAACACTGAAGCTTTCTTT,CATSRHLHRRGQNTEAFF
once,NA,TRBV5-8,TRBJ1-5,TGTGCCAGCGAGTCCTATCAGCCCCAGCATTTT,CASESYQPQHF
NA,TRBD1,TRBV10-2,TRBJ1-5,TGCGCCAGCAGTGAGTTACAGGGGGGCAATCAGCCCCAGCATTTT,CASSELQGGNQPQHF
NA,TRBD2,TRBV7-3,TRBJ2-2,TGTGCCAGCAGCCCAGCTAGTCTCTGGGCGGGAGAGGTGAAAGGGGAGCTGTTTTTT,CASSPASLWAGEVKGELFF
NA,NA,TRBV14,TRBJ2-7,TGTGCCAGCAGCCCGGCAGGATCCGAGCAGTACTTC,CASSPAGSEQYF
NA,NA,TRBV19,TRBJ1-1,TGTGCCAGTAGTATGCCAGGGGCGAATGAAGCTTTCTTT,CASSMPGANEAFF
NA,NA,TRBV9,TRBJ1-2,TGTGCCAGCAGCGTAGCGGTGGTAACTAACTATGGCTACACCTTC,CASSVAVVTNYGYTF
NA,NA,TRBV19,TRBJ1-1,TGTGCCAGTAGTATATGGGCCCAGAACACTGAAGCTTTCTTT,CASSIWAQNTEAFF
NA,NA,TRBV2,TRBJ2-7,TGTGCCAGCAGTGAAGACAGGTTCTCCTACGAGCAGTACTTC,CASSEDRFSYEQYF
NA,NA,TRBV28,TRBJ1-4,TGTGCCAGCAGGTTAAGGACAGCTACAACTAATGAAAAACTGTTTTTT,CASRLRTATTNEKLFF
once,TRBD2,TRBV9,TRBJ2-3,TGTGCCAGCAGCCCCGGGGGGGGCCCAGATACGCAGTATTTT,CASSPGGGPDTQYF
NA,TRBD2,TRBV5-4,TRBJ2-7,TGTGCCAGCAGCCCCGGGACTAGCGGAACCTACGAGCAGTACTTC,CASSPGTSGTYEQYF
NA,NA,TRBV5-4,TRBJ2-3,TGTGCCAGCAGTTACTCGGGGGGCACAGATACGCAGTATTTT,CASSYSGGTDTQYF
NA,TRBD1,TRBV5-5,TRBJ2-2,TGTGCCAGCAGCCCCCTCGGACAGGGCCATTTCGGGGAGCTGTTTTTT,CASSPLGQGHFGELFF
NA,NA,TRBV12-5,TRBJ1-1,TGTGCTAGTGGTCCTACAGGGAGTACTGAAGCTTTCTTT,CASGPTGSTEAFF
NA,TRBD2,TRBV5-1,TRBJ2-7,TGCGCCAGCGCGGGACTAGCGCCTTCGGGCGAGCAGTACTTC,CASAGLAPSGEQYF
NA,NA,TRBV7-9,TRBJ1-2,TGTGCCAATAACCGGGACAACGAATATGGCTACACCTTC,CANNRDNEYGYTF
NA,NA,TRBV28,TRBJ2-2,TGTGCCAGCAGTTTATCCGACTACCAGATGAACACCGGGGAGCTGTTTTTT,CASSLSDYQMNTGELFF
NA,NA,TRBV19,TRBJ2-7,TGTGCCAGTAGCAACGGGGGACTCCCCTACGAGCAGTACTTC,CASSNGGLPYEQYF
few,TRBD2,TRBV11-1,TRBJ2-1,TGTGCCAGCAGCTTGGCTAGCGGGAAGGGTGAGCAGTTCTTC,CASSLASGKGEQFF
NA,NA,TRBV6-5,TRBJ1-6,TGTGCCAGCAGGAAGGGACAAATTAATTCACCCCTCCACTTT,CASRKGQINSPLHF
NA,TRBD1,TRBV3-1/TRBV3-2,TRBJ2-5,TGTGCCAGCAGCCAAGAACCTAGGCGGACAGGGATGAAAGAGACCCAGTACTTC,CASSQEPRRTGMKETQYF
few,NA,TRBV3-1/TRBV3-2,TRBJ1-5,TGTGCCAGCAGCCAAGACAGGGGAAGAGGTCAGCCCCAGCATTTT,CASSQDRGRGQPQHF
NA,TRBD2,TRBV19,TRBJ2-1,TGTGCCAGTAGTCTTCTAGCGGGAGGCTACAATGAGCAGTTCTTC,CASSLLAGGYNEQFF
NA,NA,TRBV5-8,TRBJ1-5,TGTGCCAGCCACCAAGAAAACGCAGGGTTCGGGAGCAATCAGCCCCAGCATTTT,CASHQENAGFGSNQPQHF
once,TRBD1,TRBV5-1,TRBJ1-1,TGCGCCAGCAGCTTGGCCCCAGGGACAGGGAGGGACACTGAAGCTTTCTTT,CASSLAPGTGRDTEAFF
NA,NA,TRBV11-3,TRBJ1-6,TGTGCCAGCCGGGGGGTTTATAATTCACCCCTCCACTTT,CASRGVYNSPLHF
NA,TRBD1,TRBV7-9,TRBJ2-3,TGTGCCAGCAGCTTTACAGGGGGCGATGCAGATACGCAGTATTTT,CASSFTGGDADTQYF
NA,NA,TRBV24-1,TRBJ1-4,TGTGCCACCAGTGAGCAAGGAGACGCTAATGAAAAACTGTTTTTT,CATSEQGDANEKLFF